The sequence of this T cell receptor beta chain was determined in a study of post-analysis software for immune sequencing data (dated by TCRdb to 2015 to 2017). Background for the entire study: Recorded disease courses included relapsing-remitting, secondary progressive and progressive-relapsing multiple sclerosis, with some patients lacking subtype annotation. Patient repertoires were compared against about a dozen previously published healthy control repertoires from donors aged about 6 to 25 years. A subset of samples was prepared in parallel using single-end sample barcoding, then pooled and co-amplified after Illumina adapter ligation.

Library creation used PCR. Reads for this sample came from an Illumina HiSeq 2500. To reduce PCR and sequencing biases, unique molecular identifiers were built into the TCR beta cDNA libraries. About 500,000 cDNA molecules were obtained for every 1 to 10 million input T cells, so each molecule roughly corresponded to one T cell. The same protocol used for the earlier healthy control dataset was applied to prepare and sequence the patient libraries. Within a given batch, samples were prepared together, multiplexed and sequenced on the same HiSeq lane. The original methods were these. Raw barcoded reads were processed with MIGEC, and single-read molecular identifier groups were discarded before consensus assembly and CDR3 extraction. Clonotype tables were post-analysed with VDJtools, normalizing diversity by down-sampling all datasets to the smallest sample size. To correct batch-related cross-sample contamination, repertoire overlap clustering matched CDR3 amino acid sequences but not nucleotide sequences. Clones were called with MiXCR by TCRdb after fastp trimmed the public reads at Q25, and only in-frame beta chains were retained. Here each entry gathers all rows of one CDR3 protein and keeps the most common genes and DNA. TCRdb assigned the V and J calls; the authors' analysis was not used. The sample records roughly 670,000 distinct CDR3 sequences, approximately 60% of which are singletons. The top ten constitute roughly 10% of the sample.

To note about this clonotype: No antigen is known for it. No base-level quality is on record; no much larger clone is a single base apart.

TCR beta repertoires were profiled from peripheral blood of 10 to 15 young patients with multiple sclerosis to demonstrate the VDJtools post-analysis software. Multiple sclerosis patients were children and adolescents aged about 6 to 17 years. The investigation overall reported the following: Direct clustering with F measure revealed strong co-clustering of samples prepared in the same batch, which led to a batch-effect correction. Multiple sclerosis patients had significantly lower normalized Chao1 diversity than controls, a result that suggests substantial peripheral T-cell clonal expansion. Patients showed significantly higher frequencies than controls for a few TRBV segments, among them TRBV5-6, TRBV5-1 and TRBV20-1. The control group was slightly older than the multiple sclerosis patient group.

From V the trimming removes 5 bases and from J it removes 3 bases, while the gene matches leave 9 bases of the junction unaccounted for. Taken from the germline V gene, the CDR1 and CDR2 loops are SGHTA and FQGNSA. Taken from cysteine to phenylalanine, the CDR3 has 15 residues. Kept here is only the CDR3 DNA, which spans 45 bases and is read in frame from base 1. The source is a girl aged 2-10 years with multiple sclerosis. Sequencing was performed on blood. The sequence is built from TRBV7-2 and TRBJ2-7; 8 middle bases align to TRBD1. The sequenced DNA is TGTGCCAGCAGCCCGACCGGGACAGGAGTCTACGAGCAGTACTTC. Translated, this gives CASSPTGTGVYEQYF.